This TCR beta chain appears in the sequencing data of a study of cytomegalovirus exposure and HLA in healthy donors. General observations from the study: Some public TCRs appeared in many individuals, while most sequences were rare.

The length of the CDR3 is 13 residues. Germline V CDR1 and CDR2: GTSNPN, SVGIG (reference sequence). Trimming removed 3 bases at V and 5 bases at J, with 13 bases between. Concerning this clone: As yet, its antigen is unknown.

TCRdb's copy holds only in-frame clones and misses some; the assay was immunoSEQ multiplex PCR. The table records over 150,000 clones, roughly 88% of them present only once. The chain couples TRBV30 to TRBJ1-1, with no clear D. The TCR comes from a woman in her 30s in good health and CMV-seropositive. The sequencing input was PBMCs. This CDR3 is CAWSQTEGTEAFF. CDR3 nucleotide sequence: TGTGCCTGGAGCCAGACGGAGGGTACTGAAGCTTTCTTT.